Following are 30 T cell receptor beta chains from one sample sequenced in a study of blood T cell repertoires in COVID-19. The method was immunoSEQ multiplex PCR; TCRdb's version includes in-frame clones alone and lacks a portion of them. The sample has over 85,000 clones, just under 95% seen once. The sample taken for sequencing was peripheral blood. Every receptor here comes from a woman aged 50 to 60 with COVID-19, enrolled during active disease.

The chain joins TRBV9 to TRBJ2-2; unclear D gene. Trimming removed 2 bases from V and 2 bases from J, with 4 bases in between. The CDR3 is made up of 13 amino acids. The germline V gene encodes CDR1 SGDLS and CDR2 YYNGEE. CDR3 protein: CASSVPNTGELFF. The CDR3 DNA sequence: TGTGCCAGCAGCGTCCCAAACACCGGGGAGCTGTTTTTT. The whole variable domain, filled in from reference TRBV9 and TRBJ2-2, reads DSGVTQTPKHLITATGQRVTLRCSPRSGDLSVYWYQQSLDQGLQFLIQYYNGEERAKGNILERFSAQQFPDLHSELNLSSLELGDSALYFCASSVPNTGELFFGEGSRLTVL.

The chain links TRBV7-2 to TRBJ1-5, with 8 nucleotides matching TRBD1. The CDR3 is 17 residues long. Germline assignment: CDR1 SGHTA and CDR2 FQGNSA. The ends lost 1 base at V and 6 bases at J; junction bases unmatched: 11. The CDR3 spells CASSLEAGGAFGQPQHF. DNA of the CDR3: TGTGCCAGCAGCTTAGAGGCAGGGGGCGCATTCGGTCAGCCCCAGCATTTT.

The table lists this clone with a count of one. The chain has TRBV3-1 (or the pseudogene TRBV3-2) and TRBJ1-6; tentative D call: TRBD1 (5 bases). The CDR3 loop spans 16 amino acids. The germline V and J ends were trimmed by 4 bases and 11 bases, with 21 bases remaining between them. CDR1 and CDR2 from the germline V gene are LGHDT and YNNKEL (reference sequence). DNA of the CDR3: TGTGCCAGCAGCCTCCTAAGGACGGCTAAGGGGACACCCCTCCACTTT. Its protein product is CASSLLRTAKGTPLHF.

The rearrangement joins TRBV7-9 to TRBJ1-4, with D unresolved. V was cut by 3 bases and J by 7 bases, with 27 bases left in between. CDR1 is SEHNR and CDR2 is FQNEAQ in the germline V gene (reference sequence). The CDR3 contains 19 residues. CDR3 sequence reads: CASSFIRVGRSREGEKLFF. In DNA form, the CDR3 reads TGTGCCAGCAGCTTTATCCGAGTTGGACGTTCGCGTGAGGGTGAAAAACTGTTTTTT. Based on the CDR3 plus reference TRBV7-9 and TRBJ1-4, the full variable domain is DTGVSQNPRHKITKRGQNVTFRCDPISEHNRLYWYRQTLGQGPEFLTYFQNEAQLEKSRLLSDRFSAERPKGSFSTLEIQRTEQGDSAMYLCASSFIRVGRSREGEKLFFGSGTQLSVL.

The V gene is TRBV6-5, the J gene TRBJ2-1; D possibly corresponds to TRBD1 (6 bases). V lost 5 bases and J lost 7, with 15 bases in between. The CDR3 has 14 residues. CDR1 is MNHEY, CDR2 SVGAGI, per germline. CDR3 nucleotides: TGTGCCAGCAGTCCAGGGGAACTTTGGAATGAGCAGTTCTTC. It yields the protein CASSPGELWNEQFF.

The rearrangement joins TRBV6-4 to TRBJ1-1, with D possibly matching TRBD1 (6 bases). CDR3 length: 13 amino acids. CDR1 MRHNA and CDR2 SNTAGT come from the germline V gene. V was trimmed by 4 bases and J by 1 base, leaving 7 bases between them. This chain's CDR3 is CASSAGENTEAFF. CDR3 bases: TGTGCCAGCAGTGCAGGGGAGAACACTGAAGCTTTCTTT.

The DNA for the CDR3 is TGCGCCAGCAGCCCCACAGGTACGGTTGCAAATGAGCAGTTCTTC. Protein sequence: CASSPTGTVANEQFF. The chain combines TRBV5-1 with TRBJ2-1; maybe TRBD1 (5 bases). With 4 bases removed from V and 7 bases from J, the gap between germline ends came to 18 bases. CDR3 length equals 15 residues. The V gene's germline CDR1 is SGHRS and CDR2 YFSETQ.

The chain employs TRBV19 and TRBJ2-2; D perhaps matches TRBD2 (6 bases). This CDR3 has 13 residues. V was cut by 1 base and J by 7 bases, with 7 bases left in between. The germline CDR1 and CDR2 sequences are LNHDA and SQIVND (reference sequence). This CDR3 is CASSIGSGGELFF. CDR3 DNA: TGTGCCAGTAGTATAGGTAGCGGCGGGGAGCTGTTTTTT.

The chain combines TRBV5-1 with TRBJ2-7; D possibly corresponds to TRBD1 (6 bases). The CDR3 loop spans 14 amino acids. V dropped 4 bases and J dropped 2 bases, with 13 bases sitting between them. CDR1 and CDR2 from the germline V gene are SGHRS and YFSETQ. DNA for the CDR3: TGCGCCAGCAGCCGGACAGTAAATACCTACGAGCAGTACTTC. As protein: CASSRTVNTYEQYF.

The V call is TRBV10-2, the J call TRBJ2-7; 14 bases line up with TRBD2. The V segment lost 2 bases and the J segment 2 bases; nucleotides outside the gene matches: 8. The CDR3 runs 18 residues. Germline loops: CDR1 WSHSY, CDR2 SAAADI. DNA of the CDR3: TGCGCCAGCAGTGAGCCCGGACTAGCGGGGGGAAGGGCCTACGAGCAGTACTTC. Translated: CASSEPGLAGGRAYEQYF.

This chain connects TRBV19 to TRBJ2-1; weak D call: TRBD2 (7 bases). Germline loops: CDR1 LNHDA, CDR2 SQIVND (reference sequence). This CDR3 comprises 15 residues. Trimming left V 5 bases short and J 8 bases short, with 19 bases between. CDR3 loop: CASSPDLGAGDEQFF. CDR3 DNA sequence: TGTGCCAGTAGTCCTGACTTGGGGGCGGGGGATGAGCAGTTCTTC.

V usage is TRBV7-2 and J usage is TRBJ1-1, with D uncertain. The V end was cut by 1 base, the J end by 4 bases, with 10 bases between. The CDR3 extends over 14 amino acids. Germline V gene data show CDR1 as SGHTA and CDR2 as FQGNSA. The CDR3 bases are TGTGCCAGCAGCTTAGAGACGCGGTTCACTGAAGCTTTCTTT. Its translation is CASSLETRFTEAFF.

The chain links TRBV5-1 to TRBJ2-5; 7 bases match TRBD2. Unmatched junction bases numbered 7, after V lost 4 bases and J lost 4 bases. The germline V gene has CDR1 SGHRS and CDR2 YFSETQ. The CDR3 loop spans 14 amino acids. The CDR3 coding sequence is TGCGCCAGCAGCACGCTAGGCGGGGGAGAGACCCAGTACTTC. It encodes CASSTLGGGETQYF.

The V and J genes are TRBV29-1 and TRBJ1-2; weak D call: TRBD1 (6 bases). The V and J ends lost 5 bases and 0 bases respectively, with 19 bases between them. In germline, CDR1 is SQVTM, CDR2 ANQGSEA. The CDR3 length is 16 residues. CDR3 coding DNA: TGCAGCGTTCTTCGGCAGGGGAGAGGCGCTAACTATGGCTACACCTTC. Protein sequence: CSVLRQGRGANYGYTF.

The J gene is TRBJ2-3, the V gene TRBV4-2; 12 bases match TRBD2. The CDR3 runs to 16 residues. The V gene's germline CDR1 is LGHNA and CDR2 YNFKEQ. V gave up 4 bases and J gave up 3 bases; unmatched junction bases: 5. CDR3 sequence: CASSPTSGGQTDTQYF. CDR3 bases: TGTGCCAGCAGCCCGACTAGCGGGGGACAAACAGATACGCAGTATTTT.

In nucleotides, the CDR3 is TGTGCCAGCAGCCAAGATTGGGGGGATTACTATGGCTACACCTTC. Translating gives CASSQDWGDYYGYTF. V usage is TRBV14 and J usage is TRBJ1-2; TRBD1 might be the D (5 bases). V was trimmed by 0 bases and J by 3 bases, leaving 11 bases between them. The CDR3 loop spans 15 amino acids. From germline, CDR1 is SGHDN and CDR2 FVKESK.

The genes are TRBV6-5 and TRBJ1-2; 8 bases map to TRBD1. Unmatched junction bases numbered 7, after V lost 6 bases and J lost 7 bases. The germline gives CDR1 MNHEY, CDR2 SVGAGI. There are 13 residues in the CDR3. As DNA, the CDR3 is TGTGCCAGCAGGGGGGACAGGTTGAGTGGCTACACCTTC. Amino acids: CASRGDRLSGYTF.

In DNA, the CDR3 is TGTGCCAGCAGTTTATCCGCAGGAGGAAACACCATATATTTT. It encodes CASSLSAGGNTIYF. The chain joins TRBV11-3 to TRBJ1-3; D gene unclear. The CDR3 sequence is 14 residues long. Germline V gives CDR1 SGHNT, CDR2 YENEEA. V dropped 6 bases and J dropped 4 bases, with 13 bases sitting between them.

This chain connects TRBV21-1 to TRBJ1-5; the D segment call TRBD1 is taken from the table without a DNA check. TRBV21-1 is a known pseudogene. This CDR3 is built from 16 residues. Written as DNA, the CDR3 is TGTGCCAGCAGCAAAGGATCCACAGGGGGGAGGCAGCCCCAGCATTTT. This gives the protein CASSKGSTGGRQPQHF.

The genes are TRBV7-9 and TRBJ1-2; 9 positions agree with TRBD1. The CDR3 covers 13 residues. V was pared by 5 bases and J by 7 bases, with 5 bases of the junction left unmatched. CDR1 and CDR2 from the germline V gene are SEHNR and FQNEAQ (reference sequence). The CDR3 sequence: CASSLGQGGGYTF. The CDR3, as DNA: TGTGCCAGCAGCCTGGGACAGGGTGGTGGCTACACCTTC.

Written as DNA, the CDR3 is TGTGCCAGCAGTTTAGGACAGGTGCTTAATGAAAAACTGTTTTTT. Translated: CASSLGQVLNEKLFF. The gene calls are TRBV28 and TRBJ1-4; 7 bases map to TRBD1. CDR3 length equals 15 residues. The V gene end was trimmed by 2 bases and the J gene end by 4 bases; junction bases not matched to a gene: 4. In germline, CDR1 is MDHEN, CDR2 SYDVKM. Complete variable domain (other parts from reference TRBV28 and TRBJ1-4): DVKVTQSSRYLVKRTGEKVFLECVQDMDHENMFWYRQDPGLGLRLIYFSYDVKMKEKGDIPEGYSVSREKKERFSLILESASTNQTSMYLCASSLGQVLNEKLFFGSGTQLSVL.

This chain joins TRBV4-3 and TRBJ2-1; 7 nucleotides line up with TRBD1. CDR1 LGHNA and CDR2 YSLEER come from the germline V gene. The CDR3 runs to 15 residues. After removal of 6 bases from V and 6 bases from J, the junction contained 11 bases not matched to a gene. CDR3 region: CASSLRQGGSNEQFF. Here the CDR3 DNA reads TGCGCCAGCAGTCTAAGACAGGGTGGGTCCAATGAGCAGTTCTTC.

The J gene is TRBJ2-1, the V gene TRBV3-1 (or the pseudogene TRBV3-2); 11 nucleotides agree with TRBD2. The V gene end was trimmed by 4 bases and the J gene end by 6 bases; junction bases not matched to a gene: 5. The CDR3 length is 15 residues. Looked up from germline, CDR1 is LGHDT and CDR2 is YNNKEL (reference sequence). CDR3 amino acids: CASSPRLAGSNEQFF. In DNA form, the CDR3 reads TGTGCCAGCAGCCCACGACTAGCGGGGAGCAATGAGCAGTTCTTC.

CDR3 sequence reads: CASSLLGEAIYGNTIYF. The CDR3 DNA sequence: TGCGCCAGCAGTCTGCTAGGGGAAGCCATATATGGAAACACCATATATTTT. The V call is TRBV23-1, the J call TRBJ1-3; possible D gene TRBD1, 5 bases. TRBV23-1 is given ORF status, its function remaining uncertain. With 4 bases removed from V and 3 bases from J, the gap between germline ends came to 19 bases. The CDR3 loop spans 17 amino acids.

This chain uses TRBV27 with TRBJ2-7, with unresolved D. The CDR3 has 17 amino acids. The V gene's germline CDR1 is MNHEY and CDR2 SMNVEV (reference sequence). V lost 1 base, J lost 2 bases, and 18 bases lay in between. The CDR3 protein is CASSLYQSRMRPYEQYF. The CDR3 DNA reads TGTGCCAGCAGTTTATATCAGAGCCGTATGAGGCCCTACGAGCAGTACTTC.

This clone was seen just once. This chain links TRBV7-9 with TRBJ2-3; no reliable D call. CDR1 is SEHNR and CDR2 is FQNEAQ in the germline V gene (reference sequence). The CDR3 sequence is 12 residues long. V was shortened by 5 bases and J by 4 bases, with 7 bases between the two germline ends. The CDR3 DNA reads TGTGCCAGCAGCCACGGTGCAGATACGCAGTATTTT. It translates to CASSHGADTQYF.

The V call is TRBV6-1, the J call TRBJ2-4; maybe TRBD2 (6 bases). Germline CDR1 is MNHNS and CDR2 is SASEGT. Trimming left V 3 bases short and J 9 bases short, with 18 bases between. CDR3 size: 15 residues. This CDR3 is CASSEEGMRVGIQYF. The CDR3 DNA is TGTGCCAGCAGTGAGGAGGGTATGAGGGTCGGCATTCAGTACTTC.

This chain connects TRBV7-8 to TRBJ2-3, with D maybe TRBD2 (6 bases). V lost 5 bases and J 1 base, leaving 19 bases between the germline ends. Germline values: CDR1 SGHVS, CDR2 FQNEAQ. The CDR3 spans 17 residues. The CDR3 region is CASSPTGLGPRTDTQYF. CDR3 DNA: TGTGCCAGCAGCCCAACGGGACTGGGCCCCCGCACAGATACGCAGTATTTT.

The rearrangement links TRBV4-1 to TRBJ1-1; D perhaps matches TRBD1 (6 bases). V lost 4 bases to trimming and J lost 4 bases, with 7 bases between them. This CDR3 comprises 12 residues. Germline values: CDR1 MGHRA, CDR2 YSYEKL. The CDR3 is CASSLQGTEAFF. CDR3 coding DNA: TGCGCCAGCAGCCTACAGGGCACTGAAGCTTTCTTT.

The chain employs TRBV28 and TRBJ1-1; 12 nucleotides agree with TRBD1. The germline V gene has CDR1 MDHEN and CDR2 SYDVKM. The V gene end was trimmed by 5 bases and the J gene end by 7 bases; junction bases not matched to a gene: 8. This CDR3 comprises 15 residues. The CDR3 region has the DNA TGTGCCAGCAGTCTGTCCGGGACAGGGGGCTATGAAGCTTTCTTT. Its protein is CASSLSGTGGYEAFF.